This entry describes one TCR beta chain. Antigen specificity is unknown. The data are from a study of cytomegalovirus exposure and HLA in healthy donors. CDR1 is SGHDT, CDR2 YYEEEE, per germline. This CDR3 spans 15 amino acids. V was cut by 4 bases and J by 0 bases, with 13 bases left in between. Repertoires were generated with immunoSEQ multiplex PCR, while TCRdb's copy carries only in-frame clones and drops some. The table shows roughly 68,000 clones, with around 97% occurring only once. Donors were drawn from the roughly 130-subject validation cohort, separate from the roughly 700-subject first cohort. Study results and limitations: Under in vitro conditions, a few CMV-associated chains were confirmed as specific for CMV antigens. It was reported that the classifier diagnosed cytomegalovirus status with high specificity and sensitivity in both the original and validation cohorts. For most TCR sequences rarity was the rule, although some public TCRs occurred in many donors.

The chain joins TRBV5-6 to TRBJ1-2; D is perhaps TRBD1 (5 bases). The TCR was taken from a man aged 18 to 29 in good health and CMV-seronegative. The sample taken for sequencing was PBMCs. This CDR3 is CASSRRDSANYGYTF. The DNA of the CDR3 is TGTGCCAGCAGCCGACGGGACTCTGCTAACTATGGCTACACCTTC.